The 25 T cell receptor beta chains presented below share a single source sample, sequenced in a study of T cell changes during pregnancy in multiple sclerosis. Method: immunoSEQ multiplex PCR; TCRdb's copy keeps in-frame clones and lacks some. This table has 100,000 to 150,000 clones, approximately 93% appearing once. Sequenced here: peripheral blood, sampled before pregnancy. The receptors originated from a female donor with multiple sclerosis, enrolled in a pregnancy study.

The CDR3 protein is CASSYSKPGADEQYF. For the CDR3, the DNA is TGTGCCAGCAGTTACTCGAAACCAGGGGCCGACGAGCAGTACTTC. This chain connects TRBV6-6 to TRBJ2-7; tentatively, D is TRBD1 (6 bases). V lost 0 bases and J lost 5, with 14 bases in between. In germline, CDR1 is MNHNY, CDR2 SVGAGI (reference sequence). This CDR3 spans 15 amino acids.

CDR3 sequence reads: CASSSGDPGNTIYF. CDR3 sequence (DNA): TGTGCCAGCAGCTCCGGGGATCCTGGAAACACCATATATTTT. The genes are TRBV11-3 and TRBJ1-3; D gene unclear. Looked up from germline, CDR1 is SGHNT and CDR2 is YENEEA. The CDR3 extends over 14 amino acids. Trimming left V 4 bases short and J 2 bases short, with 9 bases between.

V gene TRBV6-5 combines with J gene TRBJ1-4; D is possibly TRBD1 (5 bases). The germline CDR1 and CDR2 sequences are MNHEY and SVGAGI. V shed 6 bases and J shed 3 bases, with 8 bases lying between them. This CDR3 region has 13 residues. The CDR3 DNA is TGTGCCAGCAGGCGGGACCCTAATGAAAAACTGTTTTTT. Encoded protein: CASRRDPNEKLFF.

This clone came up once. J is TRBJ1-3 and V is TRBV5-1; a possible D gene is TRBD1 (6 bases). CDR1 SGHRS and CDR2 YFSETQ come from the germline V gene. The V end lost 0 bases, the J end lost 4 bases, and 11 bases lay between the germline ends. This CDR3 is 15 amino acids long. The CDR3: CASSLDRDSGNTIYF. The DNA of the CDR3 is TGCGCCAGCAGCTTGGACAGGGATTCCGGAAACACCATATATTTT. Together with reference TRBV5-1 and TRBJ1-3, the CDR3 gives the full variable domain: KAGVTQTPRYLIKTRGQQVTLSCSPISGHRSVSWYQQTPGQGLQFLFEYFSETQRNKGNFPGRFSGRQFSNSRSEMNVSTLELGDSALYLCASSLDRDSGNTIYFGEGSWLTVV.

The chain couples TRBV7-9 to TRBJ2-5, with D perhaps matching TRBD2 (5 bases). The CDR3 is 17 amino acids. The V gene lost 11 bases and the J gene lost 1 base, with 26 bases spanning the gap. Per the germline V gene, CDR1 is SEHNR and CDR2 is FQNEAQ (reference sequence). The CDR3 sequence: CAVSSQISAGGQETQYF. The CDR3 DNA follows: TGTGCCGTCAGCTCCCAAATCTCGGCAGGAGGCCAAGAGACCCAGTACTTC.

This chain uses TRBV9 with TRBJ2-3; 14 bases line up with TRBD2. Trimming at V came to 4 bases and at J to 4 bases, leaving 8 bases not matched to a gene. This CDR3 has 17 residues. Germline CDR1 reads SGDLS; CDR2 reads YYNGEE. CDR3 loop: CASSPPLGLAGADTQYF. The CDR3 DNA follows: TGTGCCAGCAGCCCACCCCTGGGACTAGCGGGAGCAGATACGCAGTATTTT.

The DNA of the CDR3 is TGTGCCAGCAGCGCCGGCCCAGGGGGCGCCGTGGACACTGAAGCTTTCTTT. Its protein product is CASSAGPGGAVDTEAFF. V gene TRBV9 combines with J gene TRBJ1-1, with 8 bases identical to TRBD1. The length of the CDR3 is 17 residues. Germline V gene lookup returns CDR1 SGDLS and CDR2 YYNGEE. J gave up 3 bases and V 3 bases, and 13 bases lay outside the gene matches.

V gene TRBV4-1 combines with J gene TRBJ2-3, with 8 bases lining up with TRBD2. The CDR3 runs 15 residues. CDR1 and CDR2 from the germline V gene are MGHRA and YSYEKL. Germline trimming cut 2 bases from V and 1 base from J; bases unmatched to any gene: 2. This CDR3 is CASSQLLAGTDTQYF. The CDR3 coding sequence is TGCGCCAGCAGCCAACTACTAGCGGGCACAGATACGCAGTATTTT.

The CDR3 protein is CASRWVGQGVHEQYF. As DNA, the CDR3 is TGTGCCAGCAGATGGGTGGGACAGGGCGTCCACGAGCAGTACTTC. V is TRBV7-8 and J is TRBJ2-7; the match to TRBD1 covers 9 bases. The CDR3 spans 15 residues. CDR1 is SGHVS and CDR2 is FQNEAQ in the germline V gene. Unmatched junction bases numbered 11, after V lost 6 bases and J lost 5 bases.

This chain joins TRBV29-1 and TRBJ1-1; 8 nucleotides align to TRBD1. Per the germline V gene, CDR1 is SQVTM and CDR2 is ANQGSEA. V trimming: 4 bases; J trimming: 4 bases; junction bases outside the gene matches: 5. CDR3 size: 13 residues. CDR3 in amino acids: CSVATGASTEAFF. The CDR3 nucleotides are TGCAGCGTTGCGACAGGGGCGAGCACTGAAGCTTTCTTT.

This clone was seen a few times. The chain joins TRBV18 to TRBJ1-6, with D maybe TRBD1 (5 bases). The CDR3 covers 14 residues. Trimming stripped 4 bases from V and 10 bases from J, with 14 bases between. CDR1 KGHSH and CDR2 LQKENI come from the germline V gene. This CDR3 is CASSLFRVGSPLHF. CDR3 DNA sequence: TGTGCCAGCTCACTATTCAGGGTGGGATCACCCCTCCACTTT.

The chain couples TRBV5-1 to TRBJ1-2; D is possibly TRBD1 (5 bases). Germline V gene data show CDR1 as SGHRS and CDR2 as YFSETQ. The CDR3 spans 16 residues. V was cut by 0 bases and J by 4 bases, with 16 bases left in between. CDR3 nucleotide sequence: TGCGCCAGCAGCTTGGCCGTGGAGGGGCTGAGCTATGGCTACACCTTC. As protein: CASSLAVEGLSYGYTF. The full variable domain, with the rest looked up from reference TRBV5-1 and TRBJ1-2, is KAGVTQTPRYLIKTRGQQVTLSCSPISGHRSVSWYQQTPGQGLQFLFEYFSETQRNKGNFPGRFSGRQFSNSRSEMNVSTLELGDSALYLCASSLAVEGLSYGYTFGSGTRLTVV.

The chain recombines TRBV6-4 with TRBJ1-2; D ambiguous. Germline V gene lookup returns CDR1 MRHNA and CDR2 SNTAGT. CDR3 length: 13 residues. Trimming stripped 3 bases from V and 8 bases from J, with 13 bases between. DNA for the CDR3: TGTGCCAGCAGTGAGACCGGGGTAGGAGGCTACACCTTC. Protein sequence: CASSETGVGGYTF.

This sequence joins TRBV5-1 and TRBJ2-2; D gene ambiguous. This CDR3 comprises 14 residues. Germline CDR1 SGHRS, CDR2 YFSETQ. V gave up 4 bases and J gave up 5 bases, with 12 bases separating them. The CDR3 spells CASSPWLLTGELFF. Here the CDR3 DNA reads TGCGCCAGCAGCCCCTGGCTGTTGACCGGGGAGCTGTTTTTT.

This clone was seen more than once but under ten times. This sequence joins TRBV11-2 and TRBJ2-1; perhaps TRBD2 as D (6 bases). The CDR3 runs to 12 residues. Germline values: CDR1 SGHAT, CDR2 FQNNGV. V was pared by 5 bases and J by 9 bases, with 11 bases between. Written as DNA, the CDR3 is TGTGCCAGCAGCCCCCCGGGAGCTGAGCAGTTCTTC. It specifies CASSPPGAEQFF.

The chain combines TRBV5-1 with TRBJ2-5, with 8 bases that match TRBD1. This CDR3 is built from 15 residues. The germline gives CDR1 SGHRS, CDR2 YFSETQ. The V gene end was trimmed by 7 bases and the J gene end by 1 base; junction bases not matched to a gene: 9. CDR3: CASSIRGTGQETQYF. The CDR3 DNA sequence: TGCGCCAGCTCGATTAGAGGGACAGGCCAAGAGACCCAGTACTTC.

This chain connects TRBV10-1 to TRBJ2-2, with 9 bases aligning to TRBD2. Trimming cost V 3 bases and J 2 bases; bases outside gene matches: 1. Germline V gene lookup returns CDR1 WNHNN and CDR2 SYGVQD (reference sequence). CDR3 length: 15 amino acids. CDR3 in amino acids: CASSDSGSNTGELFF. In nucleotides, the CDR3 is TGCGCCAGCAGTGATAGCGGGAGTAACACCGGGGAGCTGTTTTTT.

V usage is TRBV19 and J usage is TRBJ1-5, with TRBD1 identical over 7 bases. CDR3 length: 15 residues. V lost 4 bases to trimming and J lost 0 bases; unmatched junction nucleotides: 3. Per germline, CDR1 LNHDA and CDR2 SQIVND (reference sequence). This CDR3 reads CASSRQGNSNQPQHF. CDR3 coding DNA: TGTGCCAGTAGTAGACAGGGCAATAGCAATCAGCCCCAGCATTTT. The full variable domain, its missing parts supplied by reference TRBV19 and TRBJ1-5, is DGGITQSPKYLFRKEGQNVTLSCEQNLNHDAMYWYRQDPGQGLRLIYYSQIVNDFQKGDIAEGYSVSREKKESFPLTVTSAQKNPTAFYLCASSRQGNSNQPQHFGDGTRLSIL.

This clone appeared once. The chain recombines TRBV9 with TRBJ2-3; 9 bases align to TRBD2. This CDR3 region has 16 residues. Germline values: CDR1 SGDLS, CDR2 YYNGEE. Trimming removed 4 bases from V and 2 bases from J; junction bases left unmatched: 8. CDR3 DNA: TGTGCCAGCAGCTTTCTAGCGGGGCGGATCACAGATACGCAGTATTTT. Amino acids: CASSFLAGRITDTQYF.

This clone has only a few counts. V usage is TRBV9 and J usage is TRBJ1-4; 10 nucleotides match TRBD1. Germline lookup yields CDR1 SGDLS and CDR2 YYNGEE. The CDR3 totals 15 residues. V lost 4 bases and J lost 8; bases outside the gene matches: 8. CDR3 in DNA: TGTGCCAGCAGCACCTCCGGGACAGGGGACGAAAAACTGTTTTTT. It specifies CASSTSGTGDEKLFF.

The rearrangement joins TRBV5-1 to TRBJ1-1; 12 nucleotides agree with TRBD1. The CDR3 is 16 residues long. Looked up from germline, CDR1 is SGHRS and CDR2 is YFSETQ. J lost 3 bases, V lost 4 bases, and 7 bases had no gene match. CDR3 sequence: CASSSGTGGGYTEAFF. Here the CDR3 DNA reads TGCGCCAGCAGCAGCGGGACAGGGGGCGGGTACACTGAAGCTTTCTTT.

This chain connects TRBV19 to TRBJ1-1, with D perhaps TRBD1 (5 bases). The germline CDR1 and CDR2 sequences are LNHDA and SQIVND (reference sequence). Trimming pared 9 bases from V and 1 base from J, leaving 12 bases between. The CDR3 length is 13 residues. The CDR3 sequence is CASKVGGNTEAFF. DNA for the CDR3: TGTGCCAGCAAGGTGGGGGGGAACACTGAAGCTTTCTTT.

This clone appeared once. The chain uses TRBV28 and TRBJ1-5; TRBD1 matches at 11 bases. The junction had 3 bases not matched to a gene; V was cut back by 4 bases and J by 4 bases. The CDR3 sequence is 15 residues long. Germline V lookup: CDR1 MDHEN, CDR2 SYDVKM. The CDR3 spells CASSSGTGGNQPQHF. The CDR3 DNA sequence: TGTGCCAGCAGTTCCGGGACAGGGGGTAATCAGCCCCAGCATTTT.

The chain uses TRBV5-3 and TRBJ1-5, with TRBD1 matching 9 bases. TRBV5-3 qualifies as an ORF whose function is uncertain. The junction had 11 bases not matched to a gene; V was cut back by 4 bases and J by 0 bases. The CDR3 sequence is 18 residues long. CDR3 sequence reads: CARSDPGTGPLSNQPQHF. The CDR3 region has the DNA TGTGCCAGAAGCGACCCCGGGACAGGGCCCCTTAGCAATCAGCCCCAGCATTTT.

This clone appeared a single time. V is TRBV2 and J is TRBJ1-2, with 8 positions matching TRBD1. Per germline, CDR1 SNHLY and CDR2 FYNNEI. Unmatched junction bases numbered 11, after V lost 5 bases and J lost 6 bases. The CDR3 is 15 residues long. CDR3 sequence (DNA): TGTGCCAGCAGTCTGGACAGGGTGCAGTCTGATGGCTACACCTTC. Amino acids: CASSLDRVQSDGYTF.